These T cell receptor beta chains were read from a single sample in a study of cytotoxic CD8 clonotypes in ibrutinib-treated CLL. The data were produced by immunoSEQ multiplex PCR, yet TCRdb's version contains in-frame clones alone and is incomplete. The sample comprises approximately 32,000 clones, 45% to 50% of which are singletons, and 18% rests with the top ten. This specimen was PBMCs, taken before ibrutinib treatment. Receptor source: a human donor with chronic lymphocytic leukemia. CDR3s include the opening cysteine and the closing phenylalanine or tryptophan. A D gene is named only where the DNA matches it firmly. Clone size is stated in some rows and not others, as once, few, many or a class when expanded.

clone size	D gene	V gene	J gene	CDR3 DNA	CDR3 protein
few	TRBD1	TRBV7-9	TRBJ1-2	TGTGCCAGCAGCTTGACAGGGGGCGACGGCTACACCTTC	CASSLTGGDGYTF
NA	NA	TRBV9	TRBJ2-3	TGTGCCAGCAGCGTACAAGGGATTCGCACAGATACGCAGTATTTT	CASSVQGIRTDTQYF
few	TRBD2	TRBV5-1	TRBJ2-3	TGCGCCAGCAGCTTGTTTGGTCTAGCGGGGGGTGACGGCCCAGATACGCAGTATTTT	CASSLFGLAGGDGPDTQYF
NA	TRBD1	TRBV18	TRBJ1-2	TGTGCCAGCTCACCACCCTCCCCCAGGGGGCCTTATGGCTACACCTTC	CASSPPSPRGPYGYTF
few	TRBD2	TRBV5-1	TRBJ2-5	TGCGCCAGCAGCGCCGGACTAGCGGGGGAGACCCAGTACTTC	CASSAGLAGETQYF
NA	TRBD1	TRBV29-1	TRBJ1-1	TGCAGCGGGACAGGGGGCGAGAGGACTGAAGCTTTCTTT	CSGTGGERTEAFF
NA	NA	TRBV10-3	TRBJ1-6	TGTGCCATCAGTGAAGGGGGAGGGGATTCACCCCTCCACTTT	CAISEGGGDSPLHF
NA	NA	TRBV6-1	TRBJ2-7	TGTGCCAGCAGTGCGGTCTACGAGCAGTACTTC	CASSAVYEQYF
NA	NA	TRBV5-1	TRBJ1-2	TGCGCCAGCAGCTTGGCAGGGACTACTAACAATGGCTACACCTTC	CASSLAGTTNNGYTF
NA	NA	TRBV5-1	TRBJ1-6	TGCGCCAGCAGCTTGGATCTCGGGAATTCACCCCTCCACTTT	CASSLDLGNSPLHF
NA	TRBD2	TRBV27	TRBJ2-1	TGTGCCAGCAGCGCGACCAGTAGCGGGGGGGCCGGCAATGAGCAGTTCTTC	CASSATSSGGAGNEQFF
NA	TRBD1	TRBV19	TRBJ1-1	TGTGCCAGTAGTATAGCCCGGACAGGGAACACTGAAGCTTTCTTT	CASSIARTGNTEAFF
NA	NA	TRBV19	TRBJ1-1	TGTGCCAGTAGTCACCAACAGGGAGTTAACACTGAAGCTTTCTTT	CASSHQQGVNTEAFF
NA	NA	TRBV30	TRBJ1-5	TGTGCCTGGAGTGTACCGCATAGCAATCAGCCCCAGCATTTT	CAWSVPHSNQPQHF
NA	NA	TRBV9	TRBJ2-2	TGTGCCAGCAGCGTAGAGATTAGCGCGGGGCGAACCGGGGAGCTGTTTTTT	CASSVEISAGRTGELFF
few	TRBD2	TRBV7-2	TRBJ2-1	TGTGCCAGCAGCCTAACTAGCGGGGTGGGTAATGAGCAGTTCTTC	CASSLTSGVGNEQFF
NA	NA	TRBV6-5	TRBJ1-1	TGTGCCAGCAAGGTTGACTTTAACACTGAAGCTTTCTTT	CASKVDFNTEAFF
many	NA	TRBV2	TRBJ1-1	TGTGCCAGCAGTGACAGGGTATACACTGAAGCTTTCTTT	CASSDRVYTEAFF
few	TRBD1	TRBV10-2	TRBJ1-2	TGCGCCAGCAGTGAGCAGGGGGCGGGTGGCTACACCTTC	CASSEQGAGGYTF
NA	NA	TRBV14	TRBJ1-3	TGTGCCAGCAGCCAACTAGGAGGCGGAAACACCATATATTTT	CASSQLGGGNTIYF
few	NA	TRBV28	TRBJ1-2	TGTGCCAGCAGCGTGCGAGGGAGGGGCTATGGCTACACCTTC	CASSVRGRGYGYTF
NA	TRBD2	TRBV25-1	TRBJ2-3	TGTGCCAGCAGCCCCTTCGGGGGGGAGCAAACAGATACGCAGTATTTT	CASSPFGGEQTDTQYF
NA	NA	TRBV7-9	TRBJ2-7	TGTGCCAGCAGCCCCAGACCAGAATACCCCCAGTACTTC	CASSPRPEYPQYF
NA	NA	TRBV19	TRBJ1-3	TGTGCCAGTAGTATAGGGCCCCATGGAGGAAACACCATATATTTT	CASSIGPHGGNTIYF
NA	NA	TRBV9	TRBJ1-4	TGTGCCAGCAGCGTAGAGCCCGCGGGGGGAAAACTGTTTTTT	CASSVEPAGGKLFF
few	NA	TRBV11-1	TRBJ1-1	TGTGCCAGCAGCTTAGGGCAGGGATCATCAGAAGCTTTCTTT	CASSLGQGSSEAFF
NA	NA	TRBV2	TRBJ2-7	TGTGCCAGCAGTAAGGAAGGGGGACTACCCGCCTACGAGCAGTACTTC	CASSKEGGLPAYEQYF
NA	TRBD2	TRBV6-5	TRBJ2-1	TGTGCCAGCACCCGAGCCGGGGGGGGCTACAATGAGCAGTTCTTC	CASTRAGGGYNEQFF
NA	TRBD1	TRBV7-9	TRBJ1-2	TGTGCCAGCAGCTTACTGGGACAGGGACGAGGCTACACCTTC	CASSLLGQGRGYTF
NA	NA	TRBV27	TRBJ2-7	TGTGCCAGCAAAAAACAGGGTTGGTACGAGCAGTACTTC	CASKKQGWYEQYF
many	NA	TRBV18	TRBJ1-2	TGTGCCAGCTCACCACCGTCCCTCGAGGGGTATGGCTACACCTTC	CASSPPSLEGYGYTF
NA	NA	TRBV15	TRBJ1-5	TGTGCCACCATAGACGCTGGGGGAAATCAGCCCCAGCATTTT	CATIDAGGNQPQHF
NA	TRBD1	TRBV29-1	TRBJ1-2	TGCAGCGTTGGGACAGGGGGCTACAACTATGGCTACACCTTC	CSVGTGGYNYGYTF
NA	TRBD1	TRBV19	TRBJ1-5	TGTGCCAGTAGTACCTCGCGGACAGGGAGAATCAGCAATCAGCCCCAGCATTTT	CASSTSRTGRISNQPQHF
few	TRBD1	TRBV29-1	TRBJ1-5	TGCAGCGTTGTTTGGGGACAGGGGGATCAGCCCCAGCATTTT	CSVVWGQGDQPQHF
few	NA	TRBV18	TRBJ1-1	TGTGCCAGCTCACCAATGACAGACACTGAAGCTTTCTTT	CASSPMTDTEAFF
NA	TRBD2	TRBV9	TRBJ2-2	TGTGCCAGCAGCCCGGGACTAACGAACACCGGGGAGCTGTTTTTT	CASSPGLTNTGELFF
NA	NA	TRBV5-4	TRBJ1-1	TGTGCCAGCAGCTTGAAGGGAACTGAAGCTTTCTTT	CASSLKGTEAFF
NA	NA	TRBV9	TRBJ1-1	TGTGCCAGCAGCGTAGGGACAGCGAACACTGAAGCTTTCTTT	CASSVGTANTEAFF
NA	TRBD1	TRBV27	TRBJ2-7	TGTGCCAGCAGGACCGACAGGGGGCTAGAGCAGTACTTC	CASRTDRGLEQYF
few	NA	TRBV2	TRBJ2-7	TGTGCCAGCAGTGAGGCTAGCTACGAGCAGTACTTC	CASSEASYEQYF
NA	NA	TRBV6-5	TRBJ1-6	TGTGCCAGCAGTTACAGCGAGCGCTCCTATAATTCACCCCTCCACTTT	CASSYSERSYNSPLHF
NA	TRBD1	TRBV7-9	TRBJ1-3	TGTGCCAGCAACCCTGACAGGGATGAAATTAGAAACACCATATATTTT	CASNPDRDEIRNTIYF
few	TRBD1	TRBV2	TRBJ1-2	TGTGCCAGCATGGTACAGGGGGTCTATGGCTACACCTTC	CASMVQGVYGYTF
NA	NA	TRBV1	TRBJ2-7	TGCACCAGCAGCCAAGATCGGAGGGGCTACGAGCAGTACTTC	CTSSQDRRGYEQYF
many	NA	TRBV28	TRBJ1-5	TGTGCCAGCAGTTCCCCAGGGTCTGGTCAGCCCCAGCATTTT	CASSSPGSGQPQHF
NA	NA	TRBV6-1	TRBJ1-2	TGTGCCAGCAGAGTATCGGTTAAGGGCGGCTACACCTTC	CASRVSVKGGYTF
few	NA	TRBV5-1	TRBJ1-2	TGCGCCAGCAGCTTGGCCATAGGAGGCTATGGCTACACCTTC	CASSLAIGGYGYTF
few	TRBD1	TRBV4-2	TRBJ1-2	TGTGCCAGCAGCCAGGACGGCGACAGGGGCTATGGCTACACCTTC	CASSQDGDRGYGYTF
few	NA	TRBV5-5	TRBJ2-5	TGTGCCAGCAGCTTTCGGGCCCACACGGGGGAGACCCAGTACTTC	CASSFRAHTGETQYF